One and the same sample provided the 28 T cell receptor beta chains below, sequenced in a study of T cell responses to AZD1222 COVID-19 vaccine. Some clones are missing from TCRdb's copy, which holds only in-frame ones; the method was immunoSEQ multiplex PCR. This sample has around 150,000 clones, with around 88% found just once. Sequences were derived from peripheral blood, sampled on day 0 of MenACWY control vaccination. The receptors derive from an adult in good health.

This CDR3 reads CSASSGSNQPQHF. As DNA, the CDR3 is TGCAGTGCTAGTTCTGGGAGCAATCAGCCCCAGCATTTT. V usage is TRBV20-1 and J usage is TRBJ1-5, with D unclear. V was cut by 3 bases and J by 1 base, with 7 bases left in between. The CDR3 consists of 13 residues. The germline V gene encodes CDR1 DFQATT and CDR2 SNEGSKA (reference sequence).

The CDR3 region is CSVGSGHLEAFF. For the CDR3, the DNA is TGCAGCGTTGGCTCTGGGCACCTTGAAGCTTTCTTT. The chain uses TRBV29-1 and TRBJ1-1; D is unclear. Germline CDR1 is SQVTM and CDR2 is ANQGSEA. Trimming removed 4 bases from V and 7 bases from J, with 13 bases in between. The CDR3 sequence is 12 residues long.

CDR3 loop: CASSAGFYGYTF. CDR3 in DNA: TGCGCCAGCAGCGCAGGTTTCTATGGCTACACCTTC. The V call is TRBV5-1, the J call TRBJ1-2, with D hard to call. Germline V gives CDR1 SGHRS, CDR2 YFSETQ. The CDR3 consists of 12 residues. V was trimmed by 4 bases and J by 4 bases, leaving 8 bases between them.

The chain couples TRBV28 to TRBJ2-7, with 11 bases fitting TRBD2. CDR1 is MDHEN and CDR2 is SYDVKM in the germline V gene. Trimming took 5 bases from V and 3 from J; bases not matched to a gene: 9. This CDR3 has 16 amino acids. In DNA form, the CDR3 reads TGTGCCAGCAGTGGTAGACTAGCGGGAAGCTACTACGAGCAGTACTTC. It is translated as CASSGRLAGSYYEQYF.

This chain connects TRBV18 to TRBJ1-1, with 7 positions matching TRBD1. The germline V gene encodes CDR1 KGHSH and CDR2 LQKENI. This CDR3 spans 15 amino acids. V lost 2 bases to trimming and J lost 2 bases; unmatched junction nucleotides: 5. CDR3 nucleotide sequence: TGTGCCAGCTCACCATGGACAGGACCTAACACTGAAGCTTTCTTT. It translates to CASSPWTGPNTEAFF.

The chain uses TRBV7-2 and TRBJ2-2; D possibly corresponds to TRBD2 (5 bases). Germline V gene data show CDR1 as SGHTA and CDR2 as FQGNSA. Deletions cut 7 bases from V and 1 base from J, with 13 bases between. The CDR3 is 15 residues long. The CDR3 loop reads CASNNEGWNTGELFF. The CDR3 DNA is TGTGCCAGCAATAACGAGGGCTGGAACACCGGGGAGCTGTTTTTT.

The chain is built from TRBV3-1 (or the pseudogene TRBV3-2) and TRBJ2-7; no firm D call. V shed 1 base and J shed 3 bases, with 7 bases lying between them. The CDR3 has 13 residues. CDR1 LGHDT and CDR2 YNNKEL come from the germline V gene (reference sequence). The CDR3 DNA reads as TGTGCCAGCAGCCAAGGGGGATACTACGAGCAGTACTTC. Protein: CASSQGGYYEQYF.

This chain connects TRBV19 to TRBJ2-1; D remains ambiguous. Trimming stripped 6 bases from V and 4 bases from J, with 7 bases between. The CDR3 contains 12 residues. Germline-derived CDR1 and CDR2 are LNHDA and SQIVND (reference sequence). CDR3 amino acids: CASSRRYNEQFF. CDR3 DNA: TGTGCCAGTAGCCGCAGATACAATGAGCAGTTCTTC.

The chain has TRBV5-1 and TRBJ1-1; D unresolved. CDR1 and CDR2 from the germline V gene are SGHRS and YFSETQ. This CDR3 is built from 15 residues. Trimming shortened V by 4 bases and J by 0 bases, and 13 bases separated the two germline ends. In nucleotides, the CDR3 is TGCGCCAGCAGCCAGGCGGACGGAGTGAACACTGAAGCTTTCTTT. Residues: CASSQADGVNTEAFF.

The rearrangement links TRBV9 to TRBJ1-5; 8 bases map to TRBD1. Germline values: CDR1 SGDLS, CDR2 YYNGEE. This CDR3 has 14 amino acids. The trim removed 0 bases at V and 7 bases at J, leaving 3 bases unmatched. CDR3 coding DNA: TGTGCCAGCAGCGTAGGGGCAGGGGGCCAGCCCCAGCATTTT. Amino acids: CASSVGAGGQPQHF.

This chain uses TRBV30 with TRBJ2-4, with D tentatively TRBD1 or TRBD2 (5 bases each). Germline CDR1 reads GTSNPN; CDR2 reads SVGIG (reference sequence). V lost 0 bases and J 0 bases, leaving 21 bases between the germline ends. CDR3 length: 19 amino acids. CDR3 sequence (DNA): TGTGCCTGGAGTGTATCCTTTGTCCGACAGACTATAGCCAAAAACATTCAGTACTTC. The encoded protein is CAWSVSFVRQTIAKNIQYF.

The rearrangement uses TRBV7-3 and TRBJ2-2; the match to TRBD1 covers 8 bases. V was pared by 5 bases and J by 3 bases, with 8 bases of the junction left unmatched. The CDR3 is 16 amino acids. CDR1 and CDR2 from the germline V gene are SGHTA and FQGTGA. DNA for the CDR3: TGTGCCAGCAGCGCGCAGGGGGCAGGAGACACCGGGGAGCTGTTTTTT. The encoded protein is CASSAQGAGDTGELFF. The full variable domain, completed using reference TRBV7-3 and TRBJ2-2, is GAGVSQTPSNKVTEKGKYVELRCDPISGHTALYWYRQSLGQGPEFLIYFQGTGAADDSGLPNDRFFAVRPEGSVSTLKIQRTERGDSAVYLCASSAQGAGDTGELFFGEGSRLTVL.

CDR3: CASSSGLHLGDIQYF. CDR3 DNA: TGTGCCAGCAGCTCGGGACTCCACCTCGGGGACATTCAGTACTTC. The chain joins TRBV7-9 to TRBJ2-4; D is possibly TRBD2 (6 bases). CDR3 length: 15 amino acids. Germline CDR1 reads SEHNR; CDR2 reads FQNEAQ (reference sequence). Deletions cut 4 bases from V and 8 bases from J, with 18 bases between.

V is TRBV19 and J is TRBJ2-1; TRBD2 aligns across 10 bases. Germline V gene data show CDR1 as LNHDA and CDR2 as SQIVND (reference sequence). This CDR3 comprises 15 residues. Germline trimming cut 4 bases from V and 7 bases from J; bases unmatched to any gene: 7. The CDR3 protein is CASSSSGGPGNEQFF. The DNA for the CDR3 is TGTGCCAGTAGTAGTAGCGGGGGGCCGGGGAATGAGCAGTTCTTC.

The chain links TRBV7-3 to TRBJ2-3; the D is unclear. CDR1 and CDR2 from the germline V gene are SGHTA and FQGTGA. V dropped 2 bases and J dropped 1 base, with 7 bases sitting between them. The CDR3 has 14 residues. The CDR3 DNA sequence: TGTGCCAGCAGCTTAGGCGGACGCACAGATACGCAGTATTTT. Translation: CASSLGGRTDTQYF.

This rearrangement joins TRBV2 to TRBJ1-1; tentative D call: TRBD1 (5 bases). V lost 3 bases to trimming and J lost 4 bases, with 18 bases between them. The V gene's germline CDR1 is SNHLY and CDR2 FYNNEI. CDR3 length: 16 amino acids. This CDR3 reads CASSDPGLSGGTEAFF. The CDR3, as DNA: TGTGCCAGCAGTGACCCCGGGCTCTCTGGGGGCACTGAAGCTTTCTTT.

This chain connects TRBV14 to TRBJ2-6, with D unresolved. The CDR3 length is 17 residues. Germline loops: CDR1 SGHDN, CDR2 FVKESK. Trimming removed 4 bases at V and 4 bases at J, with 17 bases between. The CDR3 DNA sequence: TGTGCCAGCAGCCCGCCGGTGGGGTTGAACGGGGCCAACGTCCTGACTTTC. Protein product: CASSPPVGLNGANVLTF. The variable domain in full, completed from reference TRBV14 and TRBJ2-6, reads EAGVTQFPSHSVIEKGQTVTLRCDPISGHDNLYWYRRVMGKEIKFLLHFVKESKQDESGMPNNRFLAERTGGTYSTLKVQPAELEDSGVYFCASSPPVGLNGANVLTFGAGSRLTVL.

This clone appeared a few times. This chain links TRBV14 with TRBJ1-2; a weak D match, TRBD1 (6 bases). The V gene lost 0 bases and the J gene lost 6 bases, with 26 bases spanning the gap. The CDR3 has 19 residues. The germline V gene encodes CDR1 SGHDN and CDR2 FVKESK. CDR3 nucleotide sequence: TGTGCCAGCAGCCAAGATACCAAAAAAACAGGGATAGGGCTAGATGGCTACACCTTC. Translation: CASSQDTKKTGIGLDGYTF.

The V gene is TRBV28, the J gene TRBJ1-6; 7 bases are a match to TRBD1. J was trimmed by 6 bases and V by 5 bases; bases with no gene match: 10. Germline CDR1 and CDR2: MDHEN and SYDVKM. CDR3 size: 16 residues. The CDR3 reads CASSLPGQPVNSPLHF. DNA for the CDR3: TGTGCCAGCAGTCTCCCGGGACAGCCCGTTAATTCACCCCTCCACTTT.

This clone occurred once. V and J are TRBV5-6 and TRBJ2-6; 7 positions agree with TRBD2. V was pared by 4 bases and J by 1 base, with 8 bases of the junction left unmatched. The CDR3 runs 17 residues. The germline V gene encodes CDR1 SGHDT and CDR2 YYEEEE. The CDR3 reads CASSPLNGRSGANVLTF. The CDR3 bases are TGTGCCAGCAGCCCCCTAAACGGGAGGTCTGGGGCCAACGTCCTGACTTTC.

The V and J genes are TRBV7-9 and TRBJ1-1, with unresolved D. Trimming stripped 0 bases from V and 0 bases from J, with 5 bases between. This CDR3 comprises 14 residues. The germline V gene has CDR1 SEHNR and CDR2 FQNEAQ (reference sequence). CDR3 in DNA: TGTGCCAGCAGCTTAGCGGGGATGAACACTGAAGCTTTCTTT. Encoded protein: CASSLAGMNTEAFF.

The genes are TRBV4-2 and TRBJ2-1, with 11 bases that match TRBD2. The CDR3 runs 16 residues. The junction had 5 bases not matched to a gene; V was cut back by 3 bases and J by 4 bases. Per germline, CDR1 LGHNA and CDR2 YNFKEQ. The CDR3 sequence is CASSQVLAGDYNEQFF. For the CDR3, the DNA is TGTGCCAGCAGCCAGGTACTAGCGGGAGATTACAATGAGCAGTTCTTC.

The V call is TRBV7-9, the J call TRBJ2-3; D gene ambiguous. The CDR3 is 14 residues long. Trimming took 0 bases from V and 10 from J, leaving 14 bases between them. Germline V gene data show CDR1 as SEHNR and CDR2 as FQNEAQ (reference sequence). CDR3 residues: CASSLAPTSEAQYF. The DNA for the CDR3 is TGTGCCAGCAGCTTAGCCCCGACCTCTGAGGCGCAGTATTTT.

The chain employs TRBV7-2 and TRBJ2-7; 7 bases match TRBD1. Germline trimming cut 5 bases from V and 3 bases from J; bases unmatched to any gene: 7. Germline V gives CDR1 SGHTA, CDR2 FQGNSA. This CDR3 comprises 14 residues. This CDR3 reads CASSHQGGDYEQYF. Here the CDR3 DNA reads TGTGCCAGCAGCCACCAAGGGGGCGACTACGAGCAGTACTTC.

The chain couples TRBV19 to TRBJ2-3; D possibly uses TRBD1 or TRBD2 (6 bases each). The CDR3 covers 14 residues. The germline V gene has CDR1 LNHDA and CDR2 SQIVND (reference sequence). Trimming pared 5 bases from V and 1 base from J, leaving 10 bases between. The CDR3 bases are TGTGCCAGTAGTCCGGGGGCGGGCACAGATACGCAGTATTTT. This sequence encodes CASSPGAGTDTQYF. The complete variable domain, with remaining parts taken from reference TRBV19 and TRBJ2-3, reads DGGITQSPKYLFRKEGQNVTLSCEQNLNHDAMYWYRQDPGQGLRLIYYSQIVNDFQKGDIAEGYSVSREKKESFPLTVTSAQKNPTAFYLCASSPGAGTDTQYFGPGTRLTVL.

This chain uses TRBV29-1 with TRBJ2-1; 11 positions match TRBD2. There are 15 residues in the CDR3. With V trimmed by 7 bases and J by 2 bases, 7 bases remained unmatched. Germline V lookup: CDR1 SQVTM, CDR2 ANQGSEA. DNA for the CDR3: TGCAGCGCTTATATTAGCGGGAGGGCCTACAATGAGCAGTTCTTC. Translating it yields CSAYISGRAYNEQFF.

The DNA for the CDR3 is TGCGCCAGCAGCCAAGAGGGCGCGGGAGCCACAGATACGCAGTATTTT. Its translation is CASSQEGAGATDTQYF. The chain joins TRBV4-3 to TRBJ2-3, with 7 bases fitting TRBD2. The CDR3 contains 16 residues. Germline V CDR1 and CDR2: LGHNA, YSLEER. Losses at the gene ends were 0 bases for V and 2 bases for J; bases not matched to a gene: 5.

The chain employs TRBV7-9 and TRBJ2-2; 10 bases are shared with TRBD1. Germline loops: CDR1 SEHNR, CDR2 FQNEAQ (reference sequence). CDR3 length equals 19 residues. Germline trimming cut 5 bases from V and 0 bases from J; bases unmatched to any gene: 12. The CDR3 region has the DNA TGTGCCAGCAGCCGTAATCTATGGACAGGGGGACCGAACACCGGGGAGCTGTTTTTT. Translating gives CASSRNLWTGGPNTGELFF.